The 22 T cell receptor beta chains below all came from one sample that was sequenced in a study of cytomegalovirus exposure and HLA in healthy donors. PCR amplification relied on 60 Vbeta primers (plus 13 Jbeta primers). This table comes from immunoSEQ multiplex PCR, and its TCRdb copy is limited to in-frame clones, with some not included. The table lists around 170,000 clones, roughly 80% of them singletons. The sample taken for sequencing was PBMCs. These receptors originate from a woman in her fifties or sixties in good health and CMV-seropositive.

The CDR3 DNA sequence: TGTGCCAGCAGCTTGGGAGGAGTATCTGGCGAGCAGTACTTC. Residues: CASSLGGVSGEQYF. This chain uses TRBV5-4 with TRBJ2-7; D gene unclear. Between the trimmed V and J ends, which lost 0 bases and 6 bases, there was a span of 13 bases. Germline CDR1 reads SGHNT; CDR2 reads YYREEE (reference sequence). The CDR3 runs 14 residues.

The CDR3: CASSPRTSGPHYTGELFF. The DNA of the CDR3 is TGTGCCAGCTCACCAAGGACTAGCGGGCCTCATTACACCGGGGAGCTGTTTTTT. This chain uses TRBV18 with TRBJ2-2; 11 bases fit TRBD2. Germline CDR1 and CDR2: KGHSH and LQKENI. CDR3 length: 18 amino acids. The J segment lost 3 bases and the V segment lost 2 bases, leaving 8 bases of the junction unmatched.

In this sample, this clone turned up once. Other nucleotide sequences from this sample produce the same CDR3. This chain links TRBV7-3 with TRBJ2-1; 8 bases line up with TRBD1. CDR3 length: 15 residues. V lost 5 bases to trimming and J lost 4 bases; unmatched junction nucleotides: 7. Germline V gene lookup returns CDR1 SGHTA and CDR2 FQGTGA. The CDR3 bases are TGTGCCAGCAGCCCCGACAGGGGAGAGTACAATGAGCAGTTCTTC. It yields the protein CASSPDRGEYNEQFF. Together with reference TRBV7-3 and TRBJ2-1, the CDR3 gives the full variable domain: GAGVSQTPSNKVTEKGKYVELRCDPISGHTALYWYRQSLGQGPEFLIYFQGTGAADDSGLPNDRFFAVRPEGSVSTLKIQRTERGDSAVYLCASSPDRGEYNEQFFGPGTRLTVL.

V gene TRBV14 combines with J gene TRBJ2-7; D gene unclear. The ends were cut back, 1 base at V and 8 bases at J, with 15 bases in the middle. Germline values: CDR1 SGHDN, CDR2 FVKESK. The CDR3 covers 14 residues. The chain's CDR3 is CASSQGGDGIKQYF. In DNA form, the CDR3 reads TGTGCCAGCAGCCAAGGCGGAGACGGCATTAAGCAGTACTTC.

This rearrangement joins TRBV2 to TRBJ1-1, with TRBD1 as a possible D gene (6 bases). Germline CDR1 and CDR2: SNHLY and FYNNEI. V lost 1 base to trimming and J lost 0 bases, with 9 bases between them. The CDR3 consists of 15 residues. CDR3: CASSEGQGLNTEAFF. The DNA for the CDR3 is TGTGCCAGCAGTGAAGGGCAGGGGCTGAACACTGAAGCTTTCTTT.

DNA for the CDR3: TGTGCCAGCAGCTTAGGTATGTCGGGAGGCGGCGAGCAGTACTTC. This translates into CASSLGMSGGGEQYF. This chain joins TRBV11-3 and TRBJ2-7, with 7 bases lining up with TRBD2. This CDR3 contains 15 residues. Germline V gene sequence: CDR1 SGHNT, CDR2 YENEEA. With 1 base clipped from V and 6 bases from J, the junction kept 9 bases outside the gene matches.

The chain combines TRBV19 with TRBJ2-2; the match to TRBD1 covers 9 bases. V dropped 4 bases and J dropped 4; count of bases not matched to a gene: 10. The CDR3 totals 17 residues. Per the germline V gene, CDR1 is LNHDA and CDR2 is SQIVND (reference sequence). The CDR3 is CASSTPAGQGITGELFF. DNA of the CDR3: TGTGCCAGTAGTACCCCTGCGGGACAGGGCATCACCGGGGAGCTGTTTTTT. Based on the CDR3 plus reference TRBV19 and TRBJ2-2, the full variable domain is DGGITQSPKYLFRKEGQNVTLSCEQNLNHDAMYWYRQDPGQGLRLIYYSQIVNDFQKGDIAEGYSVSREKKESFPLTVTSAQKNPTAFYLCASSTPAGQGITGELFFGEGSRLTVL.

CDR3 sequence: CASSQEPQGAVGETQYF. The DNA of the CDR3 is TGTGCCAGCAGCCAGGAACCCCAGGGGGCAGTCGGGGAGACCCAGTACTTC. The chain links TRBV5-4 to TRBJ2-5; 8 positions match TRBD1. The CDR3 length is 17 residues. Germline CDR1 and CDR2: SGHNT and YYREEE (reference sequence). V shed 4 bases, J shed 5 bases, and the junction held 16 bases outside the gene matches.

CDR3 nucleotides: TGTGCCAGTATAAACACGAACACCGGGGAGCTGTTTTTT. Translating gives CASINTNTGELFF. The V call is TRBV6-5, the J call TRBJ2-2, with D unclear. The CDR3 totals 13 residues. Deletions cut 9 bases from V and 0 bases from J, with 8 bases between. Germline values: CDR1 MNHEY, CDR2 SVGAGI.

The rearrangement joins TRBV27 to TRBJ1-5; D gene unclear. Germline values: CDR1 MNHEY, CDR2 SMNVEV (reference sequence). The CDR3 consists of 14 residues. Trimming took 6 bases from V and 4 from J, leaving 13 bases between them. In DNA, the CDR3 is TGTGCCAGCAGCCAAAGCAGAGGGAATCAGCCCCAGCATTTT. Protein: CASSQSRGNQPQHF.

The chain is built from TRBV6-4 and TRBJ1-6; D ambiguous. The CDR3 is 14 amino acids. Per the germline V gene, CDR1 is MRHNA and CDR2 is SNTAGT. V lost 3 bases and J 6 bases, leaving 9 bases between the germline ends. The CDR3 loop is CASSEAGGNSPLHF. CDR3 DNA: TGTGCCAGCAGTGAGGCGGGAGGTAATTCACCCCTCCACTTT.

The V call is TRBV28, the J call TRBJ2-2; D is unclear. Germline CDR1 MDHEN, CDR2 SYDVKM. V lost 5 bases to trimming and J lost 3 bases, with 13 bases between them. This CDR3 comprises 15 residues. The CDR3 region is CASSPIGGYTGELFF. CDR3 sequence (DNA): TGTGCCAGCAGTCCCATAGGCGGATACACCGGGGAGCTGTTTTTT.

The chain carries TRBV21-1 and TRBJ1-1; TRBD1 was called by the table and not checked on the DNA. TRBV21-1 is marked as a pseudogene. The CDR3 consists of 16 residues. The CDR3 loop is CASSKDGRGPGAEAFF. In nucleotides, the CDR3 is TGTGCCAGCAGCAAAGACGGCAGGGGCCCGGGTGCTGAAGCTTTCTTT.

The chain combines TRBV2 with TRBJ2-7, with 8 bases lining up with TRBD1. Trimming removed 4 bases from V and 5 bases from J; junction bases left unmatched: 4. Germline lookup yields CDR1 SNHLY and CDR2 FYNNEI. The CDR3 has 13 amino acids. Written as DNA, the CDR3 is TGTGCCAGCAGTGGACAGGGGAGCCACGAGCAGTACTTC. It translates to CASSGQGSHEQYF.

The chain joins TRBV27 to TRBJ2-6, with TRBD1 matching 8 bases. The CDR3 is 17 residues long. Germline V CDR1 and CDR2: MNHEY, SMNVEV (reference sequence). With V trimmed by 6 bases and J by 0 bases, 7 bases remained unmatched. The CDR3 spells CASRSGQVDSGANVLTF. The CDR3 bases are TGTGCCAGCAGATCGGGACAGGTAGACTCTGGGGCCAACGTCCTGACTTTC.

To note about this clone: At the DNA level, this CDR3 is encoded by other sequences in the same sample as well. V usage is TRBV7-2 and J usage is TRBJ2-3, with 8 bases that match TRBD2. V was pared by 1 base and J by 2 bases, with 2 bases of the junction left unmatched. Germline CDR1 reads SGHTA; CDR2 reads FQGNSA. This CDR3 region has 15 residues. The CDR3 here is CASSLGGGLTDTQYF. In DNA, the CDR3 is TGTGCCAGCAGCTTAGGCGGGGGGCTCACAGATACGCAGTATTTT.

The chain combines TRBV5-4 with TRBJ2-6, with 13 bases that match TRBD2. The CDR3 sequence is 18 residues long. The V and J ends lost 3 bases and 1 base, in that order; junction bases with no gene match: 4. CDR1 is SGHNT and CDR2 is YYREEE in the germline V gene (reference sequence). CDR3 amino acids: CASSSQTSGGSGANVLTF. The CDR3, as DNA: TGTGCCAGCAGCTCCCAGACTAGCGGGGGGTCTGGGGCCAACGTCCTGACTTTC. Full variable domain (outside the CDR3, taken from reference TRBV5-4 and TRBJ2-6): ETGVTQSPTHLIKTRGQQVTLRCSSQSGHNTVSWYQQALGQGPQFIFQYYREEENGRGNFPPRFSGLQFPNYSSELNVNALELDDSALYLCASSSQTSGGSGANVLTFGAGSRLTVL.

The chain joins TRBV7-2 to TRBJ1-2; 9 nucleotides agree with TRBD1. Germline V gives CDR1 SGHTA, CDR2 FQGNSA. The length of the CDR3 is 15 residues. The V gene end was trimmed by 4 bases and the J gene end by 8 bases; junction bases not matched to a gene: 11. The CDR3, as DNA: TGTGCCAGCAGCTCACAGGGACAGGGTGATTCGGGCTACACCTTC. Amino acid sequence: CASSSQGQGDSGYTF.

The chain combines TRBV30 with TRBJ2-2, with 11 bases that match TRBD2. The J segment lost 1 base and the V segment lost 0 bases, leaving 4 bases of the junction unmatched. The CDR3 is 17 amino acids. CDR1 is GTSNPN, CDR2 SVGIG, per germline (reference sequence). DNA of the CDR3: TGTGCCTGGAGTGTACGAACTAGCGGGGGGAACACCGGGGAGCTGTTTTTT. Protein: CAWSVRTSGGNTGELFF.

The chain uses TRBV2 and TRBJ2-5; the match to TRBD2 covers 10 bases. Trimming cost V 7 bases and J 4 bases; bases outside gene matches: 12. The CDR3 covers 16 residues. Germline-derived CDR1 and CDR2 are SNHLY and FYNNEI. The CDR3 is CASTQSGVAGGETQYF. CDR3 bases: TGTGCCAGCACGCAGTCCGGGGTAGCGGGGGGAGAGACCCAGTACTTC.

V gene TRBV9 combines with J gene TRBJ1-6; D perhaps matches TRBD1 (5 bases). Germline lookup yields CDR1 SGDLS and CDR2 YYNGEE. Trimming shortened V by 3 bases and J by 7 bases, and 11 bases separated the two germline ends. The CDR3 spans 14 residues. DNA of the CDR3: TGTGCCAGCAGCGCTACAGGTGGAAATTCACCCCTCCACTTT. Encoded protein: CASSATGGNSPLHF.

V usage is TRBV6-6 and J usage is TRBJ2-5, with 9 positions matching TRBD2. This CDR3 comprises 14 residues. Germline CDR1 and CDR2: MNHNY and SVGAGI (reference sequence). With 6 bases clipped from V and 3 bases from J, the junction kept 5 bases outside the gene matches. CDR3 loop: CASRDSGGKETQYF. DNA of the CDR3: TGTGCCAGCAGAGATAGCGGGGGAAAAGAGACCCAGTACTTC.